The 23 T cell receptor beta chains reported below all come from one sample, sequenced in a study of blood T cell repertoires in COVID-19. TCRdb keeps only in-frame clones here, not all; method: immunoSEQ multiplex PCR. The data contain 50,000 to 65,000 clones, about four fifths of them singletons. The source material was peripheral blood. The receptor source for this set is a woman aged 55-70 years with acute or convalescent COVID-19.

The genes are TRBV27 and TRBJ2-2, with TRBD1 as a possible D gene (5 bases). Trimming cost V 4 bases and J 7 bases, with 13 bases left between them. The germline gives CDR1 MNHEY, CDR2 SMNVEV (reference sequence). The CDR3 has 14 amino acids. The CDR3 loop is CASSSRRGGGELFF. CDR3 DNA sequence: TGTGCCAGCAGTTCCCGTAGGGGCGGCGGGGAGCTGTTTTTT.

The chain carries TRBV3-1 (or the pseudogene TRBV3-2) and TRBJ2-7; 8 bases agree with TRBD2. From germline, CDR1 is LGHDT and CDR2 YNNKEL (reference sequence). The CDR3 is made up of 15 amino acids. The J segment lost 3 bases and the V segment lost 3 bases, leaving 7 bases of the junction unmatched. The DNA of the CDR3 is TGTGCCAGCAGCCAGGGCGCGGGGGGAGGCTACGAGCAGTACTTC. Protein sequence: CASSQGAGGGYEQYF.

Written as DNA, the CDR3 is TGTGCCAGCAGGACCGAGGGAAAGGGGGTTTCACCCCTCCACTTT. Residues: CASRTEGKGVSPLHF. V gene TRBV6-5 combines with J gene TRBJ1-6; the D gene is possibly TRBD1 (6 bases). Trimming removed 6 bases from V and 9 bases from J, with 18 bases in between. This CDR3 comprises 15 residues. From germline, CDR1 is MNHEY and CDR2 SVGAGI.

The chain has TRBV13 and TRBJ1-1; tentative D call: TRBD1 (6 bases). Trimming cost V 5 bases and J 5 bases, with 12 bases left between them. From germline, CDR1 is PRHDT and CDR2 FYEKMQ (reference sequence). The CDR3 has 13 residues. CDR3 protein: CASSRSGETEAFF. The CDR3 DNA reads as TGTGCCAGCAGCCGGTCAGGGGAGACTGAAGCTTTCTTT.

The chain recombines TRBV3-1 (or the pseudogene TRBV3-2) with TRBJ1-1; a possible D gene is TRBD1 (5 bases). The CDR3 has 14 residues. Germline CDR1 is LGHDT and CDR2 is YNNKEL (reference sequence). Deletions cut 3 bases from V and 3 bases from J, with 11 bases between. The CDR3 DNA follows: TGTGCCAGCAGCCAGCAAGGGGCAGACACTGAAGCTTTCTTT. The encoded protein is CASSQQGADTEAFF.

In nucleotides, the CDR3 is TGTGCCAGCAGTACCTTGAGTGGGGGCGGTCAGCCCCAGCATTTT. Translated, it gives CASSTLSGGGQPQHF. V is TRBV6-2 or TRBV6-3 and J is TRBJ1-5, with D perhaps matching TRBD1 (6 bases). The CDR3 contains 15 residues. V lost 5 bases and J 6 bases, leaving 17 bases between the germline ends. In germline, CDR1 is MNHEY, CDR2 SVGEGT.

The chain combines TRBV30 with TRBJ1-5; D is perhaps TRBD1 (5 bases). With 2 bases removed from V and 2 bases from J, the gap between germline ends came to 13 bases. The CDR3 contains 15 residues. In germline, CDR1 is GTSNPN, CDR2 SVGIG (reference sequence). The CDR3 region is CAWSPPGSRNQPQHF. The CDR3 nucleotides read TGTGCCTGGAGTCCCCCAGGGTCGCGCAATCAGCCCCAGCATTTT.

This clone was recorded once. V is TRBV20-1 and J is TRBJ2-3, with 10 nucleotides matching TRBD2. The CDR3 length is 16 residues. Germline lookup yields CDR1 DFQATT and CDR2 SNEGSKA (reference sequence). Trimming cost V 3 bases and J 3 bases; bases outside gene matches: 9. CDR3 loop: CSASRASGSMTDTQYF. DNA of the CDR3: TGCAGTGCTAGTCGGGCTAGCGGGAGTATGACAGATACGCAGTATTTT.

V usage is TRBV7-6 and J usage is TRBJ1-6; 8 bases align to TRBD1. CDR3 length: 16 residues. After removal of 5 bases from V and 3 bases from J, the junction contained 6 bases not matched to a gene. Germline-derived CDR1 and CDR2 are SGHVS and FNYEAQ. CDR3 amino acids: CASSPQGQGYNSPLHF. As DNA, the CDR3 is TGTGCCAGCAGCCCTCAAGGACAGGGCTATAATTCACCCCTCCACTTT.

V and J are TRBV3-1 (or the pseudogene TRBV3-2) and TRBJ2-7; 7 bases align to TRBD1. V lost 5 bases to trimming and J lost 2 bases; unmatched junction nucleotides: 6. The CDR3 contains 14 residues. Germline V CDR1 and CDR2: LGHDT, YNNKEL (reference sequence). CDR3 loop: CASSSGTVAYEQYF. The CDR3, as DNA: TGTGCCAGCAGCTCCGGGACAGTAGCCTACGAGCAGTACTTC.

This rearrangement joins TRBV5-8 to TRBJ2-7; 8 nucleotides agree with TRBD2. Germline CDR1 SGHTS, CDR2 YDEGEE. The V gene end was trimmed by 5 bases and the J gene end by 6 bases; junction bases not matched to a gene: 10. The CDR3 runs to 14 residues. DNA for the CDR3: TGTGCCAGCAGAATGGCGGGGGGTCGGGGCGAGCAGTACTTC. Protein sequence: CASRMAGGRGEQYF.

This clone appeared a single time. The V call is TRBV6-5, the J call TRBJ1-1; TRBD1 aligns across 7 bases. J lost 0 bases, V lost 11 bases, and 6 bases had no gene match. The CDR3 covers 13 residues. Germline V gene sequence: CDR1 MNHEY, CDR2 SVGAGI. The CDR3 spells CACGRGLNTEAFF. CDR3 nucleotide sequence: TGTGCCTGCGGCAGGGGGTTGAACACTGAAGCTTTCTTT.

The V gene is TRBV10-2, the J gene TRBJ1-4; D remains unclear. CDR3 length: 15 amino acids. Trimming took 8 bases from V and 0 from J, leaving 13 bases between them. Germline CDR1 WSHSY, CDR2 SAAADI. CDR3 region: CASRREAATNEKLFF. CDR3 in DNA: TGCGCCAGCCGGAGGGAGGCTGCAACTAATGAAAAACTGTTTTTT.

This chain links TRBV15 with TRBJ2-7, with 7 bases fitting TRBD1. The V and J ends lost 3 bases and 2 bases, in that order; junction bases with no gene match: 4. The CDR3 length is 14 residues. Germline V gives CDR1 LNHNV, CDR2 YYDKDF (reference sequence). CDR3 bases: TGTGCCACCAGCAGGCGGACAGGAACCTACGAGCAGTACTTC. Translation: CATSRRTGTYEQYF.

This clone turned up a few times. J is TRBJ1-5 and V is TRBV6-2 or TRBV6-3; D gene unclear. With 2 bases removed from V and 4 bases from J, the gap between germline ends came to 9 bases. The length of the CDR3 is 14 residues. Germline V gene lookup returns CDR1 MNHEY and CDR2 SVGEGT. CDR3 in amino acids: CASSYQAGNQPQHF. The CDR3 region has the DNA TGTGCCAGCAGTTACCAGGCAGGTAATCAGCCCCAGCATTTT.

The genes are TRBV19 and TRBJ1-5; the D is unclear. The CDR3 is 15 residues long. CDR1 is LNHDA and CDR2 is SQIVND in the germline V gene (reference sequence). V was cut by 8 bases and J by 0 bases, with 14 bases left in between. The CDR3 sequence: CASRRSGNSNQPQHF. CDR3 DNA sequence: TGTGCCAGTCGTAGGTCGGGAAATAGCAATCAGCCCCAGCATTTT.

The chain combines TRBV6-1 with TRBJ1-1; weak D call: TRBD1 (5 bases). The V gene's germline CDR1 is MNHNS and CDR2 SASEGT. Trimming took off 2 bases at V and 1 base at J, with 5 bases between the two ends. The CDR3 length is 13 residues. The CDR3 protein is CASSEQGNTEAFF. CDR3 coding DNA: TGTGCCAGCAGTGAACAGGGGAACACTGAAGCTTTCTTT.

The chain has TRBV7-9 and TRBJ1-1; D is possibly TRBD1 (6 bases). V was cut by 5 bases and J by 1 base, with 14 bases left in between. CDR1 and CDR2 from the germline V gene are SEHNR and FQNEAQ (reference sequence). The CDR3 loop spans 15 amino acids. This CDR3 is CASSADRLGNTEAFF. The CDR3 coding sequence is TGTGCCAGCAGCGCTGACAGGTTGGGGAACACTGAAGCTTTCTTT. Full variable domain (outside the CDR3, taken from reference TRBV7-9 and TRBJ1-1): DTGVSQNPRHKITKRGQNVTFRCDPISEHNRLYWYRQTLGQGPEFLTYFQNEAQLEKSRLLSDRFSAERPKGSFSTLEIQRTEQGDSAMYLCASSADRLGNTEAFFGQGTRLTVV.

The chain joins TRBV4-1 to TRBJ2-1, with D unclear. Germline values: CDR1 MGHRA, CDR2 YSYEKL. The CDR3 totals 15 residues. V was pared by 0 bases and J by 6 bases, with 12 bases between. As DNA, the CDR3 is TGCGCCAGCAGCCAAGACTCGGGTGTGGGCAATGAGCAGTTCTTC. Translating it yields CASSQDSGVGNEQFF.

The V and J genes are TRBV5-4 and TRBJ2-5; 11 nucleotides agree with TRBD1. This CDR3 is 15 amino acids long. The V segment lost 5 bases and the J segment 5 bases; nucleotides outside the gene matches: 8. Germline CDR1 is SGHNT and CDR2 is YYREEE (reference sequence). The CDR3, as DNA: TGTGCCAGCAGGGACAGGGGGCGCACGGGGGAGACCCAGTACTTC. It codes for CASRDRGRTGETQYF.

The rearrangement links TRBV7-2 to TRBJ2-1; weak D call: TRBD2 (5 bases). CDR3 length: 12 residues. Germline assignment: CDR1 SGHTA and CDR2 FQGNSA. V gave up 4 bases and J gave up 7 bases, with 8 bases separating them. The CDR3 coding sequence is TGTGCCAGCAGCTCCGGACTTAATGAGCAGTTCTTC. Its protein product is CASSSGLNEQFF.

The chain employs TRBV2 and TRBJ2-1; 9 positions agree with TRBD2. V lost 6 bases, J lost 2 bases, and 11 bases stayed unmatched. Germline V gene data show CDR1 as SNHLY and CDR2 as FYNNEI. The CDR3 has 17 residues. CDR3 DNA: TGTGCCAGCAGACCGGGGGCGGGAGGGTCTCCCTACAATGAGCAGTTCTTC. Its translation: CASRPGAGGSPYNEQFF.

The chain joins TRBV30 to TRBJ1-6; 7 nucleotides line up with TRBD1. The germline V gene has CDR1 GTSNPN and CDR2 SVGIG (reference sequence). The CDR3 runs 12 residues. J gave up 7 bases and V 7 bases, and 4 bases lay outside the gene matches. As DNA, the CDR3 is TGTGCCTCTGACAGGGCCAATTCACCCCTCCACTTT. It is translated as CASDRANSPLHF.